One and the same sample provided the 10 T cell receptor beta chains below, sequenced in a study of CD8 T cells in ankylosing spondylitis. Study-wide results and caveats: Within ankylosing spondylitis blood, a TCR beta motif made up of eight highly homologous variants appeared to be characteristic.

Their antigens are not known. TCRdb reanalysed the 5' RACE reads using MiXCR and keeps one entry per CDR3 protein. This repertoire shows 750,000 to 850,000 distinct CDR3 sequences, approximately 12% found once; its top ten account for just over 0.5%. The sample comprised blood, either unsorted or a sorted T cell fraction (not recorded which). The receptors shown here come from a male donor with ankylosing spondylitis.

V usage is TRBV27 and J usage is TRBJ2-1; D is ambiguous. Germline CDR1 is MNHEY and CDR2 is SMNVEV (reference sequence). There are 13 residues in the CDR3. Trimming shortened V by 6 bases and J by 7 bases, and 13 bases separated the two germline ends. In nucleotides, the CDR3 is TGTGCCAGCAGGGTCTTAGGGTTGAATGAGCAGTTCTTC. It codes for CASRVLGLNEQFF.

The gene calls are TRBV12-3 or TRBV12-4 and TRBJ2-2, with TRBD1 identical over 9 bases. There are 15 residues in the CDR3. J was trimmed by 4 bases and V by 6 bases; bases with no gene match: 6. The CDR3 nucleotides are TGTGCCAGCAGATGGCGGACAGGGGTCACCGGGGAGCTGTTTTTT. Amino acids: CASRWRTGVTGELFF.

The chain combines TRBV12-3 or TRBV12-4 with TRBJ1-5, with D unresolved. V lost 4 bases to trimming and J lost 5 bases, with 12 bases between them. The CDR3 runs to 14 residues. Here the CDR3 DNA reads TGTGCCAGCAGTTGGTGGCAGACCGATCAGCCCCAGCATTTT. Translation: CASSWWQTDQPQHF.

This clonotype has more than one count but fewer than ten. The chain combines TRBV4-2 with TRBJ2-1; a possible D gene is TRBD2 (6 bases). This CDR3 is built from 15 residues. The germline CDR1 and CDR2 sequences are LGHNA and YNFKEQ. The V and J ends lost 0 bases and 6 bases respectively, with 12 bases between them. DNA for the CDR3: TGTGCCAGCAGCCAAGATCTGGCTAGCGCCAATGAGCAGTTCTTC. Its protein product is CASSQDLASANEQFF.

This clonotype has ten or more counts. This chain links TRBV20-1 with TRBJ1-1; TRBD1 matches at 8 bases. The CDR3 is made up of 12 amino acids. The germline gives CDR1 DFQATT, CDR2 SNEGSKA (reference sequence). J was trimmed by 5 bases and V by 7 bases; bases with no gene match: 6. Here the CDR3 reads CSVTGVVTEAFF. The DNA of the CDR3 is TGCAGTGTGACAGGGGTCGTGACTGAAGCTTTCTTT.

This clonotype was recorded a few times. V and J are TRBV5-1 and TRBJ2-1; 10 bases are a match to TRBD1. From germline, CDR1 is SGHRS and CDR2 YFSETQ. The CDR3 totals 13 residues. The V segment lost 7 bases and the J segment 6 bases; nucleotides outside the gene matches: 4. CDR3 in amino acids: CASGRDRGNEQFF. CDR3 in DNA: TGCGCCAGCGGACGGGACAGGGGCAATGAGCAGTTCTTC. The full variable domain, completed using reference TRBV5-1 and TRBJ2-1, is KAGVTQTPRYLIKTRGQQVTLSCSPISGHRSVSWYQQTPGQGLQFLFEYFSETQRNKGNFPGRFSGRQFSNSRSEMNVSTLELGDSALYLCASGRDRGNEQFFGPGTRLTVL.

The chain has TRBV6-2 or TRBV6-3 and TRBJ2-7; 10 bases match TRBD1. There are 15 residues in the CDR3. The germline gives CDR1 MNHEY, CDR2 SVGEGT. V gave up 2 bases and J gave up 3 bases; unmatched junction bases: 4. DNA of the CDR3: TGTGCCAGCAGTTACGTGGACAGGGGGTACTACGAGCAGTACTTC. Encoded protein: CASSYVDRGYYEQYF.

J is TRBJ2-3 and V is TRBV29-1; no clear D. The CDR3 is 10 amino acids. V was trimmed by 7 bases and J by 4 bases, leaving 6 bases between them. CDR1 SQVTM and CDR2 ANQGSEA come from the germline V gene. CDR3 residues: CSGFADTQYF. CDR3 in DNA: TGCAGCGGTTTTGCAGATACGCAGTATTTT.

This sequence joins TRBV24-1 and TRBJ2-7; D may correspond to TRBD1 or TRBD2 (6 bases each). Trimming left V 4 bases short and J 5 bases short, with 11 bases between. CDR1 KGHDR and CDR2 SFDVKD come from the germline V gene. This CDR3 comprises 13 residues. The CDR3 DNA reads as TGTGCCACCAGTGAGGGGGGCCGCGACGAGCAGTACTTC. This translates into CATSEGGRDEQYF.

This clonotype was detected a few times. The V and J genes are TRBV6-2 or TRBV6-3 and TRBJ2-7; 8 nucleotides match TRBD1. The germline CDR1 and CDR2 sequences are MNHEY and SVGEGT. The CDR3 sequence is 14 residues long. With V trimmed by 6 bases and J by 3 bases, 7 bases remained unmatched. As DNA, the CDR3 is TGTGCCAGCAGCCCCTGGACAGGGAACTACGAGCAGTACTTC. Its protein is CASSPWTGNYEQYF.